A selection of T cell receptor beta chains follows, all from one sample in a study of T cells in Graves' hyperthyroidism and ophthalmopathy. TCRdb re-analysed the multiplex PCR reads in MiXCR, keeping a single row per CDR3 protein. The table records some 360,000 distinct CDR3 sequences, about a sixth of them present only once. The sample was blood. The receptors derive from a woman aged 35 to 49 with Graves' ophthalmopathy. Each CDR3 is given without its conserved first and last residue. D genes are given only for firm matches.

CDR3 length,D gene,V gene,J gene,CDR3 protein
13,-,TRBV28,TRBJ1-2,ASSSPRGTNYGYT
16,TRBD1,TRBV6-5,TRBJ1-5,ASTWTGLIGSRNQPQH
14,TRBD2,TRBV3-1,TRBJ2-5,ASSQGSGLAGETQY
14,-,TRBV5-1,TRBJ1-3,ASSLVGAGRGNTIY
12,-,TRBV12-3/TRBV12-4,TRBJ1-5,ASREGTRNQPQH
13,-,TRBV6-5,TRBJ1-1,ASSYTYRSNTEAF
13,-,TRBV4-3,TRBJ2-5,ASSQDHGRQETQY
16,TRBD1,TRBV6-1,TRBJ1-3,ASRDLDRGGLSGNTIY
12,TRBD2,TRBV30,TRBJ2-7,AWKREGKSYEQY
10,-,TRBV29-1,TRBJ2-5,SVHTSLKTQY
13,-,TRBV5-5,TRBJ2-7,ASSLGQSNVYEQY
10,-,TRBV24-1,TRBJ2-2,ATNQNTGELF
11,-,TRBV20-1,TRBJ2-6,SARPSGANVLT
13,-,TRBV6-5,TRBJ1-5,ASSYSNSNNQPQH
10,-,TRBV7-2,TRBJ2-7,ASSLDRQILY
10,-,TRBV12-3/TRBV12-4,TRBJ2-1,ASSSRVDEQF
12,-,TRBV6-2/TRBV6-3,TRBJ2-2,ASSYEAFTGELF
13,TRBD2,TRBV6-2/TRBV6-3,TRBJ2-7,ASSQGLAVSYEQY
16,TRBD1,TRBV7-8,TRBJ2-2,ASSLTLSTGWNTGELF
11,-,TRBV29-1,TRBJ2-5,SVLGELKETQY
12,-,TRBV7-2,TRBJ1-2,ASSSLVGPWGYT
12,TRBD2,TRBV6-5,TRBJ2-5,ASSPGLVQETQY
14,-,TRBV12-3/TRBV12-4,TRBJ1-2,ASSLTGRSSDYGYT
12,-,TRBV2,TRBJ1-1,ASRPTGAGIEAF
14,TRBD1,TRBV6-2/TRBV6-3,TRBJ1-5,ASSEDRGHGNQPQH
12,-,TRBV29-1,TRBJ2-4,SVVTRMATNIQY
13,-,TRBV4-2,TRBJ2-2,ASSQEKLEVGELF
13,-,TRBV4-1,TRBJ2-7,ASSQEGTPAYEQY
12,-,TRBV19,TRBJ1-5,ASNVGQINQPQH
12,-,TRBV2,TRBJ2-4,ASSERQVYNIQY
11,TRBD1,TRBV19,TRBJ1-2,ASRGDRYYGYT
12,-,TRBV28,TRBJ1-1,ASSPRRMNTEAF
14,-,TRBV28,TRBJ1-2,ASSLTGQGVNHGYT
11,-,TRBV13,TRBJ1-2,ASSLGPAEGYT
11,-,TRBV19,TRBJ1-5,ASSIDGDQPQH
10,-,TRBV10-3,TRBJ1-2,AISELSYGYT
15,TRBD2,TRBV11-2,TRBJ2-7,ASSSGRKAGFVYEQY
15,TRBD1,TRBV6-5,TRBJ2-7,ASSHRAHRDRNYEQY
9,-,TRBV28,TRBJ1-2,ASRANYGYT
11,TRBD1,TRBV30,TRBJ2-2,AWGTGLTGELF
13,TRBD1,TRBV6-1,TRBJ2-2,ASRRTGLNTGELF